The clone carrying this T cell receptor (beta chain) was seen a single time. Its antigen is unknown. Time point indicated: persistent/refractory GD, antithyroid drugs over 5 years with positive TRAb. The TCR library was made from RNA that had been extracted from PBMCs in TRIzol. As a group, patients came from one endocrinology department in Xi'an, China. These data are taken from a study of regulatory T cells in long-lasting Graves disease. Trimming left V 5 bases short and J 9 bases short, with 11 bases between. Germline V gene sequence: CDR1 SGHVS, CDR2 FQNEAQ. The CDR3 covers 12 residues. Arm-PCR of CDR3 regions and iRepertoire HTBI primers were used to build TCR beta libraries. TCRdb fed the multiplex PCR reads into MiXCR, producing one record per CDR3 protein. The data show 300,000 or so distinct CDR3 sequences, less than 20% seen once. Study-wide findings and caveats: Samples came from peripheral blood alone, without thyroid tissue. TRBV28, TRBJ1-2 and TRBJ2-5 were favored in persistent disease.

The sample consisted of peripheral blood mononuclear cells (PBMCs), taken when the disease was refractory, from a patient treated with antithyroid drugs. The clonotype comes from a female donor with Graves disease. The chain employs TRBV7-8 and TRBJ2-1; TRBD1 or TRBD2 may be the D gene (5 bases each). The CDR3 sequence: CASSPVGAEQFF. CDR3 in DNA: TGTGCCAGCAGCCCCGTCGGGGCTGAGCAGTTCTTC.